This T cell receptor beta chain was sequenced for a study of shared clonotypes between healthy human individuals. Study background: The donors, two women and a few men, were aged 18 to 49.

As regards this clone: Its specificity is unknown.

Data came from immunoSEQ multiplex PCR; TCRdb stores just in-frame clones and leaves some out. Seen here are about 2 million clones, less than 95% observed once, and the top ten hold 1.1%. Naive CD8 cells lacked CD45RO and underwent positive selection for CCR7, leaving out terminally differentiated effector memory CD45RA+ cells. Looked up from germline, CDR1 is LNHNV and CDR2 is YYDKDF (reference sequence). J lost 6 bases, V lost 8 bases, and 5 bases had no gene match. This CDR3 region has 13 residues. Overall study results and limits: Generally, naive subsets (rather than memory subsets) showed larger estimated richness.

The receptor was derived from a man younger than 35 in good health. Source material: naive CD8+ T cells sorted from blood. V gene TRBV15 combines with J gene TRBJ1-5, with 9 bases lining up with TRBD1. The CDR3 loop reads CATGQGNGQPQHF. CDR3 DNA sequence: TGTGCCACCGGACAGGGGAACGGTCAGCCCCAGCATTTT. The full variable domain, rest sourced from reference TRBV15 and TRBJ1-5, is DAMVIQNPRYQVTQFGKPVTLSCSQTLNHNVMYWYQQKSSQAPKLLFHYYDKDFNNEADTPDNFQSRRPNTSFCFLDIRSPGLGDTAMYLCATGQGNGQPQHFGDGTRLSIL.